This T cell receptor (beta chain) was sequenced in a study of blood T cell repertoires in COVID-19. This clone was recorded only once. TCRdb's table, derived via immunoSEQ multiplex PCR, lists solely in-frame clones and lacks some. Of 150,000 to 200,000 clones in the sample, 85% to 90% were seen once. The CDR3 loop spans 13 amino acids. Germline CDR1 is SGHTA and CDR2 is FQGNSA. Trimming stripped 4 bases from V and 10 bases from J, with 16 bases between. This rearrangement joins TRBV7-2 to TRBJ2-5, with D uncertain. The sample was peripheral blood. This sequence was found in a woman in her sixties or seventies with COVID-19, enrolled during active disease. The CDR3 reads CASSSPPTLRQYF. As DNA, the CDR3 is TGTGCCAGCAGCTCCCCTCCAACTCTCCGCCAGTACTTC.